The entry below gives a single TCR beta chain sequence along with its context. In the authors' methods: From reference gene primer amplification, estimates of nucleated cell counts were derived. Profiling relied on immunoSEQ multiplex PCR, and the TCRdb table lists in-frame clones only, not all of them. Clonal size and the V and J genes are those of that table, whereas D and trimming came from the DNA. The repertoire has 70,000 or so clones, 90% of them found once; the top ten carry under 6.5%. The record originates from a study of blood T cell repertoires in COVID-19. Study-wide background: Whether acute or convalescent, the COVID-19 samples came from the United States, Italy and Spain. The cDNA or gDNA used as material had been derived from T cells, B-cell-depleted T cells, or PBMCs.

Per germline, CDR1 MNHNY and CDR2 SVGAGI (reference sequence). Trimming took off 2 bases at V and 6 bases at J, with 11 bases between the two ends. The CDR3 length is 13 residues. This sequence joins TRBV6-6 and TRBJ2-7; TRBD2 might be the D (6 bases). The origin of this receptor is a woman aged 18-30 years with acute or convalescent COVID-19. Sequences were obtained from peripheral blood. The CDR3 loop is CASSYGGGAEQYF. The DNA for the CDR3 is TGTGCCAGCAGTTACGGCGGAGGGGCCGAGCAGTACTTC.